The present entry profiles one T cell receptor (beta chain) with its context. The data derive from a study of blood T cell repertoires in COVID-19. Study-level information: From the United States, Italy and Spain came samples of acute and convalescent COVID-19.

Clones were sequenced by immunoSEQ multiplex PCR, and TCRdb holds only the in-frame ones, with some missing. The sample yields roughly 350,000 clones, around 87% seen once. The CDR3 sequence is 14 residues long. Germline loops: CDR1 MDHEN, CDR2 SYDVKM. The V segment lost 11 bases and the J segment 0 bases; nucleotides outside the gene matches: 9. Seattle patients were enrolled during active infection and followed longitudinally. Sequences were obtained from peripheral blood. This chain joins TRBV28 and TRBJ1-2; 7 nucleotides line up with TRBD1. The receptor was isolated from a woman under 40 with COVID-19, enrolled during active disease. The CDR3 loop reads CALQGTDTNYGYTF. For the CDR3, the DNA is TGTGCCCTGCAGGGGACAGACACTAACTATGGCTACACCTTC.